The clone carrying this T cell receptor beta chain was detected ten times or more. Its target is unknown. Patients aged 18 to 65 had newly diagnosed hyperthyroidism that had lasted under 2 months. Diagnoses rested on clinical symptoms, serum thyroxine and TRAb, thyroid ultrasound and orbital computed tomography. Amplified regions were TCR beta CDR3 sequences from RNA transcripts. When the TCR CDR3 underwent first-round RT-PCR, the HTBI primer set was used. TCRdb processed the multiplex PCR reads anew with MiXCR; each CDR3 protein has one entry. The table records about 95,000 distinct CDR3 sequences, about 40% of them present only once. The record originates from a study of T cells in Graves' hyperthyroidism and ophthalmopathy. Whole-study findings and limits: The blood repertoire included most of the expanded thyroid clonotypes above 0.001. In simple terms, a model built on 13 V-J features told ophthalmopathy apart from stable hyperthyroidism.

Sequenced sample: peripheral blood or thyroid tissue (not recorded which). This receptor was identified in a woman aged 25 to 39 with Graves' hyperthyroidism.

The DNA for the CDR3 is TGTGCCAGTGCCCGACAGGCGGAGGGTTCACCCCTCCACTTT. This translates into CASARQAEGSPLHF. The V call is TRBV19, the J call TRBJ1-6; maybe TRBD1 (6 bases). The ends were cut back, 8 bases at V and 9 bases at J, with 17 bases in the middle. The CDR3 is made up of 14 amino acids. The germline CDR1 and CDR2 sequences are LNHDA and SQIVND (reference sequence). Drawing the rest from reference TRBV19 and TRBJ1-6, the complete variable domain is DGGITQSPKYLFRKEGQNVTLSCEQNLNHDAMYWYRQDPGQGLRLIYYSQIVNDFQKGDIAEGYSVSREKKESFPLTVTSAQKNPTAFYLCASARQAEGSPLHFGNGTRLTVT.